This T cell receptor (beta chain) appears in the sequencing data of a study of control samples from healthy donors and cancer patients (dated by TCRdb to 2018 to 2021). This clone was picked up one time. Its antigen specificity is not known. Per-base qualities were not stored, and no clone one base away is much larger. The CDR3 sequence holds 15 residues, the cysteine and phenylalanine included. The sequence is cut down to CDR3 DNA, 45 bases in frame from base 1. The germline V gene (reference sequence) gives CDR1 as LNHDA and CDR2 as SQIVND. The junction shows trimming of 7 bases on V and 4 bases on J, and the gene matches do not reach 11 bases of it. To prepare the library, the immunoSEQ multiplex PCR assay was applied. This is the immuneACCESS table as TCRdb keeps it, with only in-frame sequences that have V and J called. A part of the clones is gone; compared with another copy, unresolved V genes explain less than half, and the rest is unexplained. The sample table contains about 110,000 clones; only one count was recorded for roughly 89% of them. Of the sample, approximately 15% falls within the top ten clones.

Input material: blood. The receptor's source is a woman between 45 and 60 years old in good health. The chain is made from TRBV19 and TRBJ1-2; 8 bases in the junction line up with TRBD1. For the CDR3, the sequence is CASTQGQGLSYGYTF. In nucleotides, the sequence is TGTGCCAGTACCCAAGGACAGGGCCTTAGCTATGGCTACACCTTC. With the rest looked up from the reference TRBV19 and TRBJ1-2 genes rather than sequenced, the full variable domain is DGGITQSPKYLFRKEGQNVTLSCEQNLNHDAMYWYRQDPGQGLRLIYYSQIVNDFQKGDIAEGYSVSREKKESFPLTVTSAQKNPTAFYLCASTQGQGLSYGYTFGSGTRLTVV.